The 22 T cell receptor beta chains listed next were all sequenced from one sample in a study of somatic mutations in cytotoxic T cells in rheumatoid arthritis. Clones were sequenced by immunoSEQ multiplex PCR, and TCRdb holds only the in-frame ones, with some missing. The sample contains roughly 14,000 clones, approximately 80% of which appear only once. The sequenced sample consisted of CD8+ T cells sorted from blood. These receptors all stem from an adult with rheumatoid arthritis.

The V gene is TRBV28, the J gene TRBJ1-2; D remains ambiguous. Trimming stripped 5 bases from V and 8 bases from J, with 9 bases between. The CDR3 has 11 amino acids. Germline-derived CDR1 and CDR2 are MDHEN and SYDVKM. The CDR3 coding sequence is TGTGCCAGCAGTCCCAGTGGAGGCTACACCTTC. It codes for CASSPSGGYTF.

This clone was seen only a few times. This chain connects TRBV4-1 to TRBJ1-2; D is unclear. CDR3 size: 16 residues. The germline V and J ends were trimmed by 6 bases and 4 bases, with 21 bases remaining between them. From germline, CDR1 is MGHRA and CDR2 YSYEKL. This chain's CDR3 is CASSLSTGDTSYGYTF. In nucleotides, the CDR3 is TGCGCCAGCAGTTTATCCACGGGAGACACTTCCTATGGCTACACCTTC.

J is TRBJ1-5 and V is TRBV12-5; no clear D. The germline V and J ends were trimmed by 3 bases and 0 bases, with 12 bases remaining between them. The CDR3 is 16 residues long. The V gene's germline CDR1 is LGHNT and CDR2 FRNRAP. CDR3 loop: CASGFSLGLSNQPQHF. The DNA for the CDR3 is TGTGCTAGTGGTTTCAGTTTAGGGCTTAGCAATCAGCCCCAGCATTTT.

The chain carries TRBV6-4 and TRBJ2-2, with D possibly TRBD1 on 6 matching bases. Trimming took 5 bases from V and 3 from J, leaving 10 bases between them. The CDR3 consists of 14 residues. Per germline, CDR1 MRHNA and CDR2 SNTAGT. CDR3 amino acids: CASSTGPDTGELFF. The DNA for the CDR3 is TGTGCCAGCAGTACAGGGCCCGACACCGGGGAGCTGTTTTTT.

This clone was picked up a small number of times. Other nucleotide sequences from this sample produce the same CDR3. The chain combines TRBV28 with TRBJ2-5, with 7 bases fitting TRBD2. After removal of 2 bases from V and 0 bases from J, the junction contained 6 bases not matched to a gene. The length of the CDR3 is 16 residues. Germline CDR1 MDHEN, CDR2 SYDVKM. In DNA, the CDR3 is TGTGCCAGCAGTTTAGAACCCAGCGGGAACCAAGAGACCCAGTACTTC. It is translated as CASSLEPSGNQETQYF.

The J gene is TRBJ2-1, the V gene TRBV7-9; 8 positions match TRBD2. V lost 5 bases and J lost 2; bases outside the gene matches: 8. The CDR3 contains 16 residues. The germline V gene encodes CDR1 SEHNR and CDR2 FQNEAQ (reference sequence). CDR3 nucleotide sequence: TGTGCCAGCAGCCGTGCTAGCGGGTCAGCCTACAATGAGCAGTTCTTC. Protein sequence: CASSRASGSAYNEQFF.

The chain is built from TRBV5-1 and TRBJ1-2; D gene uncertain. The CDR3 totals 16 residues. Trimming took off 2 bases at V and 6 bases at J, with 20 bases between the two ends. CDR1 is SGHRS and CDR2 is YFSETQ in the germline V gene. CDR3 coding DNA: TGCGCCAGCAGCTTCCAAATGGGGAATCCTCCTGATGGCTACACCTTC. Translating gives CASSFQMGNPPDGYTF. Using reference TRBV5-1 and TRBJ1-2 for the parts outside the CDR3, the full variable domain is KAGVTQTPRYLIKTRGQQVTLSCSPISGHRSVSWYQQTPGQGLQFLFEYFSETQRNKGNFPGRFSGRQFSNSRSEMNVSTLELGDSALYLCASSFQMGNPPDGYTFGSGTRLTVV.

This clone was seen once. The chain is built from TRBV28 and TRBJ2-3; 9 bases are shared with TRBD2. The CDR3 runs 15 residues. Trimming at V came to 4 bases and at J to 2 bases, leaving 4 bases not matched to a gene. In germline, CDR1 is MDHEN, CDR2 SYDVKM. CDR3 DNA: TGTGCCAGCAGTTCCGGGACTAGCCACACAGATACGCAGTATTTT. This gives the protein CASSSGTSHTDTQYF.

The chain combines TRBV28 with TRBJ1-5; D might be TRBD1 (5 bases). Germline-derived CDR1 and CDR2 are MDHEN and SYDVKM. The CDR3 sequence is 13 residues long. V lost 10 bases to trimming and J lost 6 bases, with 16 bases between them. Written as DNA, the CDR3 is TGTGCCACCTGGCGTAGGGGTGGTCAGCCCCAGCATTTT. Translation gives CATWRRGGQPQHF.

The chain employs TRBV6-6 and TRBJ1-1; no clear D. The germline V gene has CDR1 MNHNY and CDR2 SVGAGI (reference sequence). This CDR3 has 13 residues. The ends were cut back, 2 bases at V and 6 bases at J, with 10 bases in the middle. This CDR3 reads CASSYGGPPEAFF. CDR3 coding DNA: TGTGCCAGCAGTTACGGTGGACCGCCTGAAGCTTTCTTT.

This chain connects TRBV2 to TRBJ2-3; 7 bases map to TRBD2. Germline V gives CDR1 SNHLY, CDR2 FYNNEI. This CDR3 is built from 14 residues. The V segment lost 5 bases and the J segment 5 bases; nucleotides outside the gene matches: 7. CDR3 coding DNA: TGTGCCAGCAGTTCGGGGGGAGGCGGAGATACGCAGTATTTT. Residues: CASSSGGGGDTQYF.

A single count supports this clone. This chain uses TRBV6-1 with TRBJ2-7; D might be TRBD2 (6 bases). With 2 bases removed from V and 5 bases from J, the gap between germline ends came to 13 bases. Germline assignment: CDR1 MNHNS and CDR2 SASEGT. The CDR3 has 14 residues. CDR3 coding DNA: TGTGCCAGCAGTGAAAGTCGGGAGATCGACGAGCAGTACTTC. Its protein product is CASSESREIDEQYF.

The chain is built from TRBV28 and TRBJ2-7, with a possible D match to TRBD2 (6 bases). Germline-derived CDR1 and CDR2 are MDHEN and SYDVKM. The CDR3 contains 16 residues. Trimming shortened V by 9 bases and J by 5 bases, and 26 bases separated the two germline ends. The CDR3 protein is CASGGMDTTVRDEQYF. CDR3 coding DNA: TGTGCCAGTGGGGGGATGGACACAACTGTCCGTGACGAGCAGTACTTC.

The chain has TRBV30 and TRBJ2-1, with 10 bases matching TRBD2. V lost 3 bases, J lost 7 bases, and 12 bases stayed unmatched. The CDR3 extends over 16 amino acids. Per germline, CDR1 GTSNPN and CDR2 SVGIG (reference sequence). DNA for the CDR3: TGTGCCTGGAGAGGTCTAGCGGGAGTTCTTTTTAATGAGCAGTTCTTC. Translation gives CAWRGLAGVLFNEQFF.

J is TRBJ2-1 and V is TRBV27; 8 bases align to TRBD2. Germline V gene data show CDR1 as MNHEY and CDR2 as SMNVEV (reference sequence). V trimming: 4 bases; J trimming: 7 bases; junction bases outside the gene matches: 9. CDR3 length equals 15 residues. This CDR3 is CASSSPREGVNEQFF. The CDR3, as DNA: TGTGCCAGCAGTTCGCCCCGGGAGGGGGTGAATGAGCAGTTCTTC.

The genes are TRBV5-1 and TRBJ1-1, with D perhaps matching TRBD1 (5 bases). Germline CDR1 and CDR2: SGHRS and YFSETQ. This CDR3 spans 13 amino acids. The V gene lost 5 bases and the J gene lost 5 bases, with 13 bases spanning the gap. The CDR3 nucleotides read TGCGCCAGCAGACCCGCAGGGATAACTGAAGCTTTCTTT. Translated: CASRPAGITEAFF.

The V call is TRBV7-6, the J call TRBJ1-1; perhaps TRBD1 as D (6 bases). There are 16 residues in the CDR3. V was pared by 0 bases and J by 0 bases, with 11 bases between. CDR1 SGHVS and CDR2 FNYEAQ come from the germline V gene. CDR3 residues: CASSLAGDTMNTEAFF. CDR3 sequence (DNA): TGTGCCAGCAGCTTAGCTGGGGACACCATGAACACTGAAGCTTTCTTT.

The chain combines TRBV13 with TRBJ2-3; D not certain. This CDR3 region has 13 residues. V lost 5 bases to trimming and J lost 7 bases, with 13 bases between them. Looked up from germline, CDR1 is PRHDT and CDR2 is FYEKMQ (reference sequence). The CDR3 sequence is CASSPLGVNTQYF. CDR3 nucleotide sequence: TGTGCCAGCAGCCCCCTCGGTGTGAATACGCAGTATTTT.

V is TRBV2 and J is TRBJ1-1; 10 nucleotides align to TRBD1. The CDR3 is 14 residues long. With 5 bases clipped from V and 5 bases from J, the junction kept 5 bases outside the gene matches. The germline gives CDR1 SNHLY, CDR2 FYNNEI. The CDR3 bases are TGTGCCAGCAGTAAGGGACAGGGGTGGACTGAAGCTTTCTTT. Its translation is CASSKGQGWTEAFF.

The chain is built from TRBV6-1 and TRBJ2-2; D is perhaps TRBD1 (6 bases). V lost 2 bases and J 1 base, leaving 8 bases between the germline ends. The CDR3 loop spans 15 amino acids. Germline CDR1 and CDR2: MNHNS and SASEGT. CDR3 coding DNA: TGTGCCAGCAGTGAACTACAGGGGAACACCGGGGAGCTGTTTTTT. This translates into CASSELQGNTGELFF.

This chain links TRBV2 with TRBJ2-7; TRBD1 aligns across 7 bases. Per the germline V gene, CDR1 is SNHLY and CDR2 is FYNNEI. There are 13 residues in the CDR3. The trim removed 7 bases at V and 3 bases at J, leaving 6 bases unmatched. The CDR3 is CASKAGGLYEQYF. Here the CDR3 DNA reads TGTGCCAGCAAGGCAGGGGGTCTCTACGAGCAGTACTTC.

This clone occurred a few times. This sequence joins TRBV6-4 and TRBJ2-7; D unclear. This CDR3 has 13 residues. Germline lookup yields CDR1 MRHNA and CDR2 SNTAGT. The germline V and J ends were trimmed by 11 bases and 12 bases, with 26 bases remaining between them. The CDR3 DNA reads as TGTGCCGGCCTACTACCTAAAGGCCGCACCTTGTACTTC. Its protein product is CAGLLPKGRTLYF.